Presented here are 23 T cell receptor beta chains from one specimen sequenced in a study of cytomegalovirus exposure and HLA in healthy donors. Primers included in the PCR were 60 Vbeta and 13 Jbeta primers. The data were produced by immunoSEQ multiplex PCR, yet TCRdb's version contains in-frame clones alone and is incomplete. The sample shows roughly 170,000 clones, about 80% of them seen only once. The source material was PBMCs. All receptors derive from a boy between 10 and 17 years old in good health and CMV-seronegative.

J is TRBJ2-7 and V is TRBV7-2, with 9 bases lining up with TRBD1. The germline CDR1 and CDR2 sequences are SGHTA and FQGNSA. V trimming: 5 bases; J trimming: 4 bases; junction bases outside the gene matches: 6. The CDR3 covers 14 residues. CDR3 region: CASSPDRGFYEQYF. The CDR3 DNA sequence: TGTGCCAGCAGCCCTGACAGGGGGTTTTACGAGCAGTACTTC.

The V call is TRBV11-2, the J call TRBJ2-7; 8 bases are a match to TRBD1. V was pared by 2 bases and J by 6 bases, with 6 bases of the junction left unmatched. Germline V lookup: CDR1 SGHAT, CDR2 FQNNGV. The CDR3 spans 14 residues. The chain's CDR3 is CASSLRRTGGEQYF. The CDR3 nucleotides read TGTGCCAGCAGCTTACGGCGTACAGGGGGCGAGCAGTACTTC.

The chain has TRBV7-2 and TRBJ1-3; TRBD1 might be the D (5 bases). The CDR3 covers 16 residues. V lost 5 bases and J lost 0, with 14 bases in between. Per the germline V gene, CDR1 is SGHTA and CDR2 is FQGNSA. The CDR3 sequence: CASSRFRGTSGNTIYF. DNA for the CDR3: TGTGCCAGCAGCCGCTTTCGGGGGACCTCTGGAAACACCATATATTTT.

The chain is built from TRBV13 and TRBJ1-4, with D perhaps TRBD1 (5 bases). This CDR3 has 13 residues. V was shortened by 5 bases and J by 8 bases, with 12 bases between the two germline ends. Germline lookup yields CDR1 PRHDT and CDR2 FYEKMQ (reference sequence). The CDR3 DNA follows: TGTGCCAGCAGCCCAAACAGGTCCGAAAAACTGTTTTTT. As protein: CASSPNRSEKLFF.

This clone was found a few times. The chain combines TRBV6-1 with TRBJ2-5; 7 nucleotides align to TRBD2. After removal of 8 bases from V and 2 bases from J, the junction contained 5 bases not matched to a gene. Germline CDR1 MNHNS, CDR2 SASEGT. The CDR3 extends over 13 amino acids. The CDR3 DNA is TGTGCCAGCGAGGCTAGCGGTCAAGAGACCCAGTACTTC. The encoded protein is CASEASGQETQYF.

This chain's CDR3 is CASSSGQGGETQYF. CDR3 sequence (DNA): TGTGCCAGCAGCTCCGGACAGGGAGGAGAGACCCAGTACTTC. V is TRBV7-6 and J is TRBJ2-5; the match to TRBD1 covers 8 bases. The CDR3 spans 14 residues. CDR1 is SGHVS, CDR2 FNYEAQ, per germline. Trimming took 4 bases from V and 4 from J; bases not matched to a gene: 5.

This clone was counted once. This chain joins TRBV10-3 and TRBJ1-4; D is perhaps TRBD1 (6 bases). V was clipped by 5 bases and J by 8 bases, with 21 bases between them. The CDR3 runs to 16 residues. Germline lookup yields CDR1 ENHRY and CDR2 SYGVKD. DNA of the CDR3: TGTGCCATCAGTCCCCTTTTTACAGGGAAGGGAGAAAAACTGTTTTTT. It specifies CAISPLFTGKGEKLFF.

Written as DNA, the CDR3 is TGTGCCAGCAGTGAAACCCGGACTAGCGGGGGGGTACACACAGATACGCAGTATTTT. Translating it yields CASSETRTSGGVHTDTQYF. This sequence joins TRBV2 and TRBJ2-3; TRBD2 agrees at 15 bases. Looked up from germline, CDR1 is SNHLY and CDR2 is FYNNEI. The CDR3 has 19 residues. Trimming removed 2 bases from V and 2 bases from J; junction bases left unmatched: 8.

This chain connects TRBV27 to TRBJ2-7, with D perhaps TRBD1 (6 bases). The CDR3 runs 14 residues. V was trimmed by 3 bases and J by 5 bases, leaving 14 bases between them. CDR1 and CDR2 (germline): MNHEY, SMNVEV (reference sequence). The CDR3 sequence is CASSFFTGIDEQYF. For the CDR3, the DNA is TGTGCCAGCAGTTTTTTTACAGGGATTGACGAGCAGTACTTC.

V usage is TRBV6-5 and J usage is TRBJ2-7, with D unclear. Germline CDR1 MNHEY, CDR2 SVGAGI. The germline V and J ends were trimmed by 5 bases and 0 bases, with 8 bases remaining between them. The CDR3 totals 13 residues. The CDR3 bases are TGTGCCAGCAGTCCCTTCTACTCCTACGAGCAGTACTTC. This translates into CASSPFYSYEQYF.

This clone was counted a few times. The chain combines TRBV4-1 with TRBJ1-3; weak D call: TRBD1 (6 bases). The CDR3 extends over 19 amino acids. The V gene's germline CDR1 is MGHRA and CDR2 YSYEKL. V lost 5 bases and J lost 2, with 25 bases in between. This CDR3 is CASSIHIALRGVAGNTIYF. The CDR3 nucleotides read TGCGCCAGCAGCATACATATAGCCCTCAGGGGAGTAGCTGGAAACACCATATATTTT.

The V and J genes are TRBV6-5 and TRBJ2-7, with 8 bases that match TRBD2. The CDR3 consists of 14 residues. Germline V gene data show CDR1 as MNHEY and CDR2 as SVGAGI. Trimming cost V 5 bases and J 4 bases; bases outside gene matches: 7. The CDR3 region has the DNA TGTGCCAGCAGTCGTACCGGGAGGGGATACGAGCAGTACTTC. As protein: CASSRTGRGYEQYF.

The sample holds a few counts of this clone. The CDR3 nucleotides read TGCGCCAGCAGCTTGGGGAGTAAGGCCTACGAGCAGTACTTC. This sequence encodes CASSLGSKAYEQYF. The chain links TRBV5-1 to TRBJ2-7; unclear D gene. Trimming left V 0 bases short and J 2 bases short, with 9 bases between. CDR1 is SGHRS and CDR2 is YFSETQ in the germline V gene. The CDR3 totals 14 residues.

This chain joins TRBV9 and TRBJ2-7, with D possibly TRBD2 on 5 matching bases. The CDR3 contains 14 residues. CDR1 is SGDLS, CDR2 YYNGEE, per germline. V lost 3 bases to trimming and J lost 2 bases, with 12 bases between them. The CDR3 here is CASSGRTETYEQYF. In nucleotides, the CDR3 is TGTGCCAGCAGCGGGAGGACGGAAACCTACGAGCAGTACTTC. The full variable domain, in which reference TRBV9 and TRBJ2-7 provide the parts outside the CDR3, is DSGVTQTPKHLITATGQRVTLRCSPRSGDLSVYWYQQSLDQGLQFLIQYYNGEERAKGNILERFSAQQFPDLHSELNLSSLELGDSALYFCASSGRTETYEQYFGPGTRLTVT.

The V and J genes are TRBV14 and TRBJ1-3, with no clear D. This CDR3 has 16 residues. Germline values: CDR1 SGHDN, CDR2 FVKESK. Trimming took off 4 bases at V and 0 bases at J, with 13 bases between the two ends. CDR3: CASSPRLSTSGNTIYF. CDR3 DNA: TGTGCCAGCAGCCCCCGACTGTCCACCTCTGGAAACACCATATATTTT.

A single count supports this clone. The rearrangement joins TRBV5-4 to TRBJ2-5; D unclear. The CDR3 runs 14 residues. Germline V gene sequence: CDR1 SGHNT, CDR2 YYREEE (reference sequence). V shed 0 bases and J shed 2 bases, with 8 bases lying between them. The CDR3 nucleotides are TGTGCCAGCAGCTTGGAGTTCAGGCAAGAGACCCAGTACTTC. It is translated as CASSLEFRQETQYF.

The chain is built from TRBV27 and TRBJ2-2; D remains ambiguous. Trimming took off 8 bases at V and 3 bases at J, with 19 bases between the two ends. From germline, CDR1 is MNHEY and CDR2 SMNVEV (reference sequence). The CDR3 length is 16 residues. The CDR3, as DNA: TGTGCCAGCTCTCCGATTAGCCCCGAGGACACCGGGGAGCTGTTTTTT. Translating gives CASSPISPEDTGELFF.

This chain uses TRBV7-2 with TRBJ1-2, with D unclear. The CDR3 length is 13 residues. V gave up 5 bases and J gave up 8 bases, with 15 bases separating them. The germline V gene encodes CDR1 SGHTA and CDR2 FQGNSA. The CDR3 sequence: CASSPRGRRGYTF. The CDR3 bases are TGTGCCAGCAGCCCCCGGGGTAGACGGGGCTACACCTTC.

The chain is built from TRBV5-1 and TRBJ1-1; TRBD1 might be the D (6 bases). Looked up from germline, CDR1 is SGHRS and CDR2 is YFSETQ. This CDR3 contains 17 residues. V was shortened by 7 bases and J by 1 base, with 23 bases between the two germline ends. CDR3: CASRLSPGVSGNTEAFF. Written as DNA, the CDR3 is TGCGCCAGCCGACTTTCGCCAGGGGTTTCTGGGAACACTGAAGCTTTCTTT.

This clone was seen once. V gene TRBV7-2 combines with J gene TRBJ2-3; possibly TRBD1 for D (6 bases). The CDR3 is 14 amino acids. CDR1 and CDR2 (germline): SGHTA, FQGNSA. V gave up 1 base and J gave up 6 bases, with 11 bases separating them. The CDR3 is CASSLGPGEDTQYF. The CDR3 coding sequence is TGTGCCAGCAGCTTAGGTCCAGGGGAGGATACGCAGTATTTT.

The rearrangement uses TRBV6-6 and TRBJ1-1; 7 bases fit TRBD1. With 6 bases clipped from V and 8 bases from J, the junction kept 12 bases outside the gene matches. This CDR3 is built from 14 residues. CDR1 MNHNY and CDR2 SVGAGI come from the germline V gene (reference sequence). The CDR3 loop is CASSPFDRESEAFF. In nucleotides, the CDR3 is TGTGCCAGCAGCCCATTCGACAGGGAATCCGAAGCTTTCTTT.

V gene TRBV5-1 combines with J gene TRBJ2-1; 8 nucleotides agree with TRBD1. Germline CDR1 is SGHRS and CDR2 is YFSETQ. This CDR3 contains 14 residues. V dropped 4 bases and J dropped 6; count of bases not matched to a gene: 6. The CDR3 DNA is TGCGCCAGCAGCCCAGGACAGGGTTTCAATGAGCAGTTCTTC. Translating it yields CASSPGQGFNEQFF.

This clone was seen only once. Germline is not matched at one junction end, which may reflect a read error. This chain joins TRBV7-9 and TRBJ1-1; no reliable D call. CDR3 size: 11 residues. CDR1 and CDR2 from the germline V gene are SEHNR and FQNEAQ (reference sequence). The CDR3 reads CSSRPAMEAFF. The CDR3 DNA follows: TGTTCCAGCAGACCCGCAATGGAGGCTTTCTTT.